This T cell receptor (beta chain) was observed in a study of Ad26.COV2.S vaccination and SARS-CoV-2 variants. Study-level background: Intramuscularly, Ad26.COV2.S was given either once or twice, 56 days apart.

The V gene's germline CDR1 is MNHEY and CDR2 SVGEGT. The germline V and J ends were trimmed by 3 bases and 2 bases, with 19 bases remaining between them. CDR3 length: 17 residues. Using immunoSEQ multiplex PCR, the repertoire was profiled, and TCRdb retains in-frame clones only, with some absent. The sample shows roughly 400,000 clones, approximately 90% of them seen only once. Treatment indicated: roughly 18 received Ad26.COV2.S at low or high dose, single or two shots; 5 received placebo; per-sample allocation not given. Samples analyzed were those drawn on day 63 after the first vaccine or placebo injection.

Here the sequenced sample was peripheral blood, taken in a trial of Ad26.COV2.S vaccine versus placebo. The chain is built from TRBV6-2 or TRBV6-3 and TRBJ1-2; a possible D gene is TRBD1 (6 bases). This clonotype was obtained from a person between 18 and 59 years old who received the Ad26.COV2.S COVID-19 vaccine or a placebo. As DNA, the CDR3 is TGTGCCAGCAGTTATCTACGTAGACAGGAACCAAACTATGGCTACACCTTC. Translating gives CASSYLRRQEPNYGYTF.